This T cell receptor beta chain derives from a study of lung T cells in sarcoidosis with Löfgren's syndrome. Germline CDR1 and CDR2: SNHLY and FYNNEI. The CDR3 spans 16 residues. V was pared by 8 bases and J by 5 bases, with 22 bases between. A single record per CDR3 protein comes from TCRdb applying MiXCR to the reads. The sample holds 60,000 to 70,000 distinct CDR3 sequences; around 20% are singletons and the top ten take about 2%. The sequenced sample was CD4+ T cells from PBMCs. The sequence derives from a human donor with sarcoidosis (Löfgren's syndrome or another form), or a control subject (not recorded which). The chain combines TRBV2 with TRBJ1-5; a weak D match, TRBD1 (5 bases). CDR3 DNA: TGTGCCAGCTTAAGGGAGCAGGCAGGGCAATATCAGCCCCAGCATTTT. This translates into CASLREQAGQYQPQHF.